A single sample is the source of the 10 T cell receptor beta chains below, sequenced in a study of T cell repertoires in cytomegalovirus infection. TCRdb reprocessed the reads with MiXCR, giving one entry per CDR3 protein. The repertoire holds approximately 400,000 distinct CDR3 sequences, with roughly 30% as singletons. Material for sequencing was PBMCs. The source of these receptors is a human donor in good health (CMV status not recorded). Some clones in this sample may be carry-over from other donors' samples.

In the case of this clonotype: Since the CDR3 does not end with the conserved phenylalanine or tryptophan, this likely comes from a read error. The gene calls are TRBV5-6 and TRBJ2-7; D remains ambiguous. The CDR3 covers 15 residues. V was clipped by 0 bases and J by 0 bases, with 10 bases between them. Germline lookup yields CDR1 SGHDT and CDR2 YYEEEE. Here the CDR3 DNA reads TGTGCCAGCAGCTTGGGTCAGGTACTCTCCTACGAGCAGTACTTA. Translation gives CASSLGQVLSYEQYL.

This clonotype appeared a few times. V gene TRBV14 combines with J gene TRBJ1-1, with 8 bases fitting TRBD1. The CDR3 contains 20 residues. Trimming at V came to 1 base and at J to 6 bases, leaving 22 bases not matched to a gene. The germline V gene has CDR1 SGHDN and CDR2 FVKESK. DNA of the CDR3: TGTGCCAGCAGCCAAGTGACCGGGACAGGACGTTTTGGCTTTGGCGCTGAAGCTTTCTTT. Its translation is CASSQVTGTGRFGFGAEAFF.

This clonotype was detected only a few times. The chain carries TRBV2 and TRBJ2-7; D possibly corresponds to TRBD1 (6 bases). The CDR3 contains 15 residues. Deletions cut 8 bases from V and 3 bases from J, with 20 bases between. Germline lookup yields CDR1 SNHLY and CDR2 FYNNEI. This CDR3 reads CASYKTGSGNYEQYF. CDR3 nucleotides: TGTGCCAGCTATAAGACAGGTTCAGGGAACTACGAGCAGTACTTC. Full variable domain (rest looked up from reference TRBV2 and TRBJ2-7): EPEVTQTPSHQVTQMGQEVILRCVPISNHLYFYWYRQILGQKVEFLVSFYNNEISEKSEIFDDQFSVERPDGSNFTLKIRSTKLEDSAMYFCASYKTGSGNYEQYFGPGTRLTVT.

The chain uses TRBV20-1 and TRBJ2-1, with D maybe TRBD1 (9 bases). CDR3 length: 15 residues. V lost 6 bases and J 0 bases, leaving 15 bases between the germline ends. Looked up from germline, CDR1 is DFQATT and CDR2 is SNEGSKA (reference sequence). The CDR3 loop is CSAREGQGSYNEQFF. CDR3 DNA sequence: TGCAGTGCCCGGGAGGGACAGGGCTCCTACAATGAGCAGTTCTTC.

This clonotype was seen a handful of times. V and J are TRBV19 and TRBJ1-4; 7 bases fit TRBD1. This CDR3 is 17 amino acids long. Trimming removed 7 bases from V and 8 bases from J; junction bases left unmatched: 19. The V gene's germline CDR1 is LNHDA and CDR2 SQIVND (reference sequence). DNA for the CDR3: TGTGCCAGTACCTATCGGGGCGGGACAGAGTCCGCCGAAAAACTGTTTTTT. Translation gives CASTYRGGTESAEKLFF.

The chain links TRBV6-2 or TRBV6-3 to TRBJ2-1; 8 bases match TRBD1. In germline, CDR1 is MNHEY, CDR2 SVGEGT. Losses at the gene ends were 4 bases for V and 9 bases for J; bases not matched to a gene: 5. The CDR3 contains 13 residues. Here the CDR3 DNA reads TGTGCCAGCAGTTTGGACAGGGTCTCTGAGCAGTTCTTC. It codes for CASSLDRVSEQFF.

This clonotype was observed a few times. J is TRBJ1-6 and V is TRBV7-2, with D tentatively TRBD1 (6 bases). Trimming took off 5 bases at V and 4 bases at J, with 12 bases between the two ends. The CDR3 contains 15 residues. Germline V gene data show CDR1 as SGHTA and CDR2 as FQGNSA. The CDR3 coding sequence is TGTGCCAGCAGCCATCCCACAGGGTATAATTCACCCCTCCACTTT. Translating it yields CASSHPTGYNSPLHF.

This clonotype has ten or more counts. The DNA of the CDR3 is TGTGCCAGCAGCCAAGATGGGAGTACGGATGAAAAACTGTTTTTT. Amino acid sequence: CASSQDGSTDEKLFF. V usage is TRBV4-2 and J usage is TRBJ1-4; no clear D. V dropped 0 bases and J dropped 6 bases, with 11 bases sitting between them. The CDR3 has 15 residues. CDR1 is LGHNA and CDR2 is YNFKEQ in the germline V gene.

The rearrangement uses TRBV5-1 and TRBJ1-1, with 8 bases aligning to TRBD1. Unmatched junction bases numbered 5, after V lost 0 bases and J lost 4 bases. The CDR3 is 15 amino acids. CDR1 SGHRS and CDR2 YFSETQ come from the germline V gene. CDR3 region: CASSLGTGILTEAFF. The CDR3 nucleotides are TGCGCCAGCAGCTTGGGGACAGGGATCCTCACTGAAGCTTTCTTT.

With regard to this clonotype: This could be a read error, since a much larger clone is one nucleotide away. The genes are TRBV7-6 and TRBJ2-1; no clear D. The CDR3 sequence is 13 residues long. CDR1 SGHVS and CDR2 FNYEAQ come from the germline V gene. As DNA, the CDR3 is TGTGCCAGAAGCTCCCCCAGTAGGAATGAGCAGTTCTTC. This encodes CARSSPSRNEQFF. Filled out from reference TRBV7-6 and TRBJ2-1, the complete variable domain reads GAGVSQSPRYKVTKRGQDVALRCDPISGHVSLYWYRQALGQGPEFLTYFNYEAQQDKSGLPNDRFSAERPEGSISTLTIQRTEQRDSAMYRCARSSPSRNEQFFGPGTRLTVL.